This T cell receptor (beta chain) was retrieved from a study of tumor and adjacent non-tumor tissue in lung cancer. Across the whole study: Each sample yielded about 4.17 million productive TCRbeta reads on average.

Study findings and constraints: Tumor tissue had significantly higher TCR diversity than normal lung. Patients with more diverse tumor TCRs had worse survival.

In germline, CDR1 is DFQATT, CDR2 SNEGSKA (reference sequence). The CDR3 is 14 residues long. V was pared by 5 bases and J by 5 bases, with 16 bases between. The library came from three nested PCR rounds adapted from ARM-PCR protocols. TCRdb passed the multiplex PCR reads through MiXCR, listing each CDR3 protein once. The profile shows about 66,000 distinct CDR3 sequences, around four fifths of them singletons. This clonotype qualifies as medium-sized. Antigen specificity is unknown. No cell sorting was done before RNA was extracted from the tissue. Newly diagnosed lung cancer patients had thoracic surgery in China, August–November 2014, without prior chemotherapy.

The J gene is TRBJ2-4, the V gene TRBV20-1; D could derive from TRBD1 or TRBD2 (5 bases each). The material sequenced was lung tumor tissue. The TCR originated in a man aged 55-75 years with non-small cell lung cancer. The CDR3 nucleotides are TGCAGTGCTCCAGGCGGGTCGGGACAAAACATTCAGTACTTC. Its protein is CSAPGGSGQNIQYF.